The present entry profiles one T cell receptor beta chain with its context. The sample belongs to a study of blood T cell repertoires in COVID-19. Overall study: Samples came from the United States, Italy and Spain, spanning acute and convalescent COVID-19.

Measured with immunoSEQ multiplex PCR; TCRdb has only the in-frame clones, and not every one. The data show 130,000 to 150,000 clones, with about 80% seen just once and around 2.7% held by the top ten. The sequenced sample consisted of peripheral blood. The receptor was isolated from an elderly woman with acute or convalescent COVID-19.

The CDR3 DNA sequence: TGTGCCAGCAGCTTAGTCTCGGGGGTAGGCACCGGGGAGCTGTTTTTT. Protein: CASSLVSGVGTGELFF. The chain couples TRBV7-8 to TRBJ2-2; a weak D match, TRBD2 (6 bases). CDR3 length: 16 amino acids. The germline V gene encodes CDR1 SGHVS and CDR2 FQNEAQ. V dropped 1 base and J dropped 4 bases, with 13 bases sitting between them.